The clone carrying this TCR beta chain was seen many times. For TCRbeta, the library was prepared with unique molecular identifiers. Using its own MiXCR run on the PCR reads, TCRdb lists one record per CDR3 protein. The sample includes 450,000 to 550,000 distinct CDR3 sequences, about an eighth seen only once; the top ten take approximately 15%. Germline CDR1 reads DFQATT; CDR2 reads SNEGSKA (reference sequence). CDR3 length: 16 amino acids. Trimming removed 1 base from V and 0 bases from J, with 12 bases in between. This entry comes from a study of T-cell reconstitution after alpha-beta-depleted transplantation in children.

J is TRBJ2-2 and V is TRBV20-1, with D possibly matching TRBD1 (5 bases). This sample comprised PBMCs, mostly from graft donor cells, obtained 180 days after TCRalphabeta/CD19-depleted stem cell transplant. The source of this sequence is a female patient younger than 10 who had a stem cell transplant for aplastic anemia, so the T cells may come from the graft donor. The CDR3 DNA reads as TGCAGTGCTAGAGCGGCCCCGACAGCGAACACCGGGGAGCTGTTTTTT. It is translated as CSARAAPTANTGELFF.